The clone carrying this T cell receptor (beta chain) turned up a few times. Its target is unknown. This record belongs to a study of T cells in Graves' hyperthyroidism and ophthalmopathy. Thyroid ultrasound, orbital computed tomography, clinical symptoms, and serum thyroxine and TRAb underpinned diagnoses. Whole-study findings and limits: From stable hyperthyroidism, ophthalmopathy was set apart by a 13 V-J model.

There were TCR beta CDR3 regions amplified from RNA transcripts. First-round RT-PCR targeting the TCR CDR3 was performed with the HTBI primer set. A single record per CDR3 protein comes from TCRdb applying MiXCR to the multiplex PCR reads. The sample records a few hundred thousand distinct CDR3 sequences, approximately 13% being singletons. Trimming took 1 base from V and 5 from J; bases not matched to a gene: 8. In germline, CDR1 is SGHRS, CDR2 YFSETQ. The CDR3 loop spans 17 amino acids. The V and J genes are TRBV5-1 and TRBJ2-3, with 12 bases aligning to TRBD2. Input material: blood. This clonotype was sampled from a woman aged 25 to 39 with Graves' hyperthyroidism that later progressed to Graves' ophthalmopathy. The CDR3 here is CASSLRLAGVAEDTQYF. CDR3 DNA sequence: TGCGCCAGCAGCTTGAGACTAGCGGGAGTAGCAGAAGATACGCAGTATTTT.